This TCR beta chain was found in a study of cytomegalovirus exposure and HLA in healthy donors. Study-wide background: In a previous analysis, 100 million to 140 million unique TCR beta sequences were found from 170 million or so T cells.

Regarding the study as a whole: Per published accounts, TCR beta sequences correctly predicted the HLA-A and HLA-B alleles of most subjects. CMV serostatus was the sole immune exposure data available. A later analysis reportedly found that, within productive TCRs, an Asian-associated ancestry cluster had fewer N-insertions than the mean observed across the roughly 730 donors.

A multiplex PCR was run with 60 Vbeta primers and 13 Jbeta primers. The repertoire was sequenced with immunoSEQ multiplex PCR; TCRdb's copy has only in-frame clones and lacks some. The sample lists around 130,000 clones; over 70% were seen once. With regard to this clone: Its specificity is not known.

The sample consisted of PBMCs. The receptor was derived from a woman in her thirties or forties in good health and CMV-seropositive.

In nucleotides, the CDR3 is TGTGCCAGCAGCCCCGACAGGGGGTCATACTACGAGCAGTACTTC. The encoded protein is CASSPDRGSYYEQYF. The chain couples TRBV7-9 to TRBJ2-5; 9 nucleotides match TRBD1. The J call may be in error: the DNA end matches TRBJ2-7 better. The length of the CDR3 is 15 residues. Germline values: CDR1 SEHNR, CDR2 FQNEAQ (reference sequence).